These 26 T cell receptor beta chains came from one sample sequenced in a study of CD8 T cells in Susac syndrome. Random hexamers primed reverse transcription of about 0.5 to 1 ug RNA. TCRdb reprocessed the immunoSEQ multiplex PCR reads via MiXCR and lists one record per CDR3 protein. The data show some 150,000 distinct CDR3 sequences, about 94% seen once. The specimen sequenced was CD8+ T cells from PBMCs. The receptor set was obtained from a human donor with multiple sclerosis.

The rearrangement uses TRBV30 and TRBJ2-1, with D unclear. Trimming removed 0 bases from V and 10 bases from J, with 7 bases in between. The CDR3 runs 11 residues. Per the germline V gene, CDR1 is GTSNPN and CDR2 is SVGIG (reference sequence). This CDR3 is CAWSVTREQFF. As DNA, the CDR3 is TGTGCCTGGAGTGTTACGCGCGAGCAGTTCTTC.

This clonotype was found once. CDR3: CASSPVASNRDTQYF. Here the CDR3 DNA reads TGTGCCAGCAGCCCAGTAGCGTCCAATAGAGATACGCAGTATTTT. The gene calls are TRBV13 and TRBJ2-3; tentative D call: TRBD2 (5 bases). CDR1 PRHDT and CDR2 FYEKMQ come from the germline V gene (reference sequence). The CDR3 is made up of 15 amino acids. With 5 bases removed from V and 5 bases from J, the gap between germline ends came to 17 bases.

The genes are TRBV24-1 and TRBJ2-2, with 7 bases matching TRBD2. Germline V gives CDR1 KGHDR, CDR2 SFDVKD. There are 14 residues in the CDR3. V lost 9 bases, J lost 8 bases, and 11 bases stayed unmatched. The CDR3 region is CATRERGIRGELFF. In DNA form, the CDR3 reads TGTGCCACCCGCGAGCGGGGAATTCGAGGGGAGCTGTTTTTT.

The genes are TRBV9 and TRBJ2-7; D remains unclear. The CDR3 has 13 residues. Trimming shortened V by 2 bases and J by 2 bases, and 8 bases separated the two germline ends. Germline V lookup: CDR1 SGDLS, CDR2 YYNGEE. DNA of the CDR3: TGTGCCAGCAGCGTGGGTGTTGCCTACGAGCAGTACTTC. This encodes CASSVGVAYEQYF. The full variable domain, its missing parts supplied by reference TRBV9 and TRBJ2-7, is DSGVTQTPKHLITATGQRVTLRCSPRSGDLSVYWYQQSLDQGLQFLIQYYNGEERAKGNILERFSAQQFPDLHSELNLSSLELGDSALYFCASSVGVAYEQYFGPGTRLTVT.

V and J are TRBV9 and TRBJ2-1; D gene uncertain. Germline V gives CDR1 SGDLS, CDR2 YYNGEE. CDR3 length: 16 residues. Deletions cut 4 bases from V and 4 bases from J, with 18 bases between. The DNA for the CDR3 is TGTGCCAGCAGCCGAACGGTCGAGCGTCTATACAATGAGCAGTTCTTC. This encodes CASSRTVERLYNEQFF. Full variable domain (outside the CDR3, taken from reference TRBV9 and TRBJ2-1): DSGVTQTPKHLITATGQRVTLRCSPRSGDLSVYWYQQSLDQGLQFLIQYYNGEERAKGNILERFSAQQFPDLHSELNLSSLELGDSALYFCASSRTVERLYNEQFFGPGTRLTVL.

The chain recombines TRBV4-2 with TRBJ2-1, with 8 nucleotides matching TRBD2. The CDR3 sequence is 17 residues long. V lost 0 bases, J lost 0 bases, and 4 bases stayed unmatched. CDR1 and CDR2 from the germline V gene are LGHNA and YNFKEQ. The chain's CDR3 is CASSQERGTSSYNEQFF. The DNA of the CDR3 is TGTGCCAGCAGCCAAGAGCGCGGGACTAGCTCCTACAATGAGCAGTTCTTC.

This chain joins TRBV20-1 and TRBJ2-3; 7 nucleotides line up with TRBD1. Germline V lookup: CDR1 DFQATT, CDR2 SNEGSKA (reference sequence). V was clipped by 3 bases and J by 3 bases; unmatched bases: 15. The CDR3 spans 17 residues. The chain's CDR3 is CSASPLGGAGWTDTQYF. The CDR3 DNA sequence: TGCAGTGCTAGTCCTCTAGGGGGCGCAGGGTGGACAGATACGCAGTATTTT.

CDR3 in amino acids: CASSPQTSSYEQYF. CDR3 bases: TGTGCCAGCAGCCCCCAGACTAGTTCGTACGAGCAGTACTTC. The gene calls are TRBV7-9 and TRBJ2-7; TRBD2 might be the D (6 bases). The germline gives CDR1 SEHNR, CDR2 FQNEAQ (reference sequence). V was pared by 5 bases and J by 4 bases, with 15 bases between. The CDR3 consists of 14 residues.

This chain uses TRBV7-8 with TRBJ2-7, with 9 bases identical to TRBD1. Germline CDR1 SGHVS, CDR2 FQNEAQ. CDR3 length equals 14 residues. Losses at the gene ends were 7 bases for V and 5 bases for J; bases not matched to a gene: 9. In nucleotides, the CDR3 is TGTGCCAGCACCTCCGGGACAGGGAGAAACGAGCAGTACTTC. Translation: CASTSGTGRNEQYF.

The chain carries TRBV27 and TRBJ2-1, with 8 bases fitting TRBD2. V lost 4 bases and J lost 7; bases outside the gene matches: 6. The CDR3 has 14 residues. Germline V gene data show CDR1 as MNHEY and CDR2 as SMNVEV (reference sequence). The CDR3: CASSWTSPKNEQFF. CDR3 coding DNA: TGTGCCAGCAGTTGGACTAGCCCCAAGAATGAGCAGTTCTTC.

The chain uses TRBV7-9 and TRBJ1-4; weak D call: TRBD1 (5 bases). The CDR3 loop spans 15 amino acids. The germline V gene has CDR1 SEHNR and CDR2 FQNEAQ (reference sequence). V was trimmed by 5 bases and J by 2 bases, leaving 12 bases between them. The CDR3 sequence is CASSPRGRTNEKLFF. The CDR3 nucleotides read TGTGCCAGCAGCCCAAGGGGACGGACTAATGAAAAACTGTTTTTT.

This chain joins TRBV30 and TRBJ1-4; 9 nucleotides match TRBD1. There are 15 residues in the CDR3. Germline V gives CDR1 GTSNPN, CDR2 SVGIG (reference sequence). Trimming at V came to 4 bases and at J to 7 bases, leaving 10 bases not matched to a gene. The CDR3 is CAWKFNGQGSEKLFF. The CDR3 DNA reads as TGTGCCTGGAAGTTCAACGGACAGGGGAGTGAAAAACTGTTTTTT.

This sequence joins TRBV5-6 and TRBJ2-2; possible D gene TRBD2, 6 bases. The CDR3 is 13 amino acids. Germline V gene data show CDR1 as SGHDT and CDR2 as YYEEEE. Deletions cut 4 bases from V and 8 bases from J, with 12 bases between. CDR3 region: CASSPGGGGELFF. CDR3 nucleotides: TGTGCCAGCAGCCCCGGCGGAGGGGGGGAGCTGTTTTTT.

This chain joins TRBV9 and TRBJ2-7, with a possible D match to TRBD1 (5 bases). V shed 4 bases and J shed 0 bases, with 11 bases lying between them. The CDR3 consists of 14 residues. Germline loops: CDR1 SGDLS, CDR2 YYNGEE. The CDR3 sequence is CASSLGGASYEQYF. The CDR3 nucleotides are TGTGCCAGCAGCCTGGGTGGGGCCTCCTACGAGCAGTACTTC.

The chain uses TRBV4-3 and TRBJ2-1; 8 bases match TRBD1. V was clipped by 0 bases and J by 7 bases; unmatched bases: 5. This CDR3 has 15 amino acids. The V gene's germline CDR1 is LGHNA and CDR2 YSLEER. The CDR3 nucleotides read TGCGCCAGCAGCCAAGATAGTGACAGGGGTAATGAGCAGTTCTTC. Translated: CASSQDSDRGNEQFF.

The chain has TRBV16 and TRBJ1-1; no reliable D call. Trimming took off 2 bases at V and 0 bases at J, with 10 bases between the two ends. Germline CDR1 reads KGHSY; CDR2 reads FQNENV. The CDR3 has 15 residues. The chain's CDR3 is CASSQRSLVNTEAFF. Written as DNA, the CDR3 is TGTGCCAGCAGCCAACGATCTTTGGTGAACACTGAAGCTTTCTTT.

The chain carries TRBV18 and TRBJ1-5; 9 bases line up with TRBD1. The CDR3 is 15 amino acids. In germline, CDR1 is KGHSH, CDR2 LQKENI. Trimming took 4 bases from V and 9 from J; bases not matched to a gene: 10. CDR3 residues: CASSLYRGRIRPQHF. The CDR3 DNA sequence: TGTGCCAGCTCACTATACAGGGGGCGCATTAGGCCCCAGCATTTT.

The chain combines TRBV12-5 with TRBJ2-7, with D uncertain. The V gene lost 7 bases and the J gene lost 2 bases, with 6 bases spanning the gap. CDR1 LGHNT and CDR2 FRNRAP come from the germline V gene. The CDR3 runs 11 residues. The CDR3 DNA sequence: TGTGCTAGTGCCAGTACCTACGAGCAGTACTTC. Its translation: CASASTYEQYF.

This chain joins TRBV30 and TRBJ1-2; possibly TRBD1 for D (5 bases). V was clipped by 4 bases and J by 8 bases, with 17 bases between them. Per germline, CDR1 GTSNPN and CDR2 SVGIG (reference sequence). The CDR3 has 13 amino acids. For the CDR3, the DNA is TGTGCCTGGATGGGGCACCTACCTGGGGGCTACACCTTC. It is translated as CAWMGHLPGGYTF.

The CDR3, as DNA: TGTGCCAGCAGCGGTCACCGGGGCGAGACTGAAGCTTTCTTT. This sequence encodes CASSGHRGETEAFF. The rearrangement joins TRBV7-9 to TRBJ1-1; perhaps TRBD1 as D (5 bases). This CDR3 comprises 14 residues. Germline V lookup: CDR1 SEHNR, CDR2 FQNEAQ (reference sequence). Between the trimmed V and J ends, which lost 5 bases and 5 bases, there was a span of 15 bases. The complete variable domain, with remaining parts taken from reference TRBV7-9 and TRBJ1-1, reads DTGVSQNPRHKITKRGQNVTFRCDPISEHNRLYWYRQTLGQGPEFLTYFQNEAQLEKSRLLSDRFSAERPKGSFSTLEIQRTEQGDSAMYLCASSGHRGETEAFFGQGTRLTVV.

The chain is built from TRBV7-6 and TRBJ2-1; 9 bases are shared with TRBD2. Germline assignment: CDR1 SGHVS and CDR2 FNYEAQ. The CDR3 consists of 16 residues. With V trimmed by 5 bases and J by 1 base, 6 bases remained unmatched. DNA for the CDR3: TGTGCCAGCAGCCCCTTAGCGGGGGTGTCCTACAATGAGCAGTTCTTC. Amino acids: CASSPLAGVSYNEQFF.

The V call is TRBV12-3 or TRBV12-4, the J call TRBJ1-1, with unresolved D. The V and J ends lost 6 bases and 4 bases respectively, with 12 bases between them. The CDR3 is made up of 13 amino acids. The CDR3 region is CASSPDWATEAFF. Written as DNA, the CDR3 is TGTGCCAGCAGCCCCGATTGGGCCACTGAAGCTTTCTTT.

The chain combines TRBV9 with TRBJ2-7; D possibly corresponds to TRBD2 (5 bases). Trimming removed 3 bases at V and 1 base at J, with 11 bases between. Germline loops: CDR1 SGDLS, CDR2 YYNGEE. The CDR3 length is 14 residues. DNA of the CDR3: TGTGCCAGCAGCGGTAGAGGGAATTCCTACGAGCAGTACTTC. Translated, it gives CASSGRGNSYEQYF.

This clonotype was seen only a few times. The chain is built from TRBV29-1 and TRBJ1-2; the D is unclear. Trimming stripped 5 bases from V and 3 bases from J, with 7 bases between. The CDR3 length is 11 residues. Germline CDR1 is SQVTM and CDR2 is ANQGSEA. The CDR3 is CSVRSDYGYTF. CDR3 DNA sequence: TGCAGCGTTAGGTCCGACTATGGCTACACCTTC. Variable domain in full (rest from reference TRBV29-1 and TRBJ1-2): SAVISQKPSRDICQRGTSLTIQCQVDSQVTMMFWYRQQPGQSLTLIATANQGSEATYESGFVIDKFPISRPNLTFSTLTVSNMSPEDSSIYLCSVRSDYGYTFGSGTRLTVV.

This clonotype was counted once. This rearrangement joins TRBV29-1 to TRBJ2-3; D possibly corresponds to TRBD2 (6 bases). The germline V gene has CDR1 SQVTM and CDR2 ANQGSEA. The V end lost 8 bases, the J end lost 2 bases, and 17 bases lay between the germline ends. The length of the CDR3 is 14 residues. The CDR3 region is CSSIARGTTDTQYF. The CDR3 DNA sequence: TGCAGCTCTATTGCACGGGGGACCACAGATACGCAGTATTTT.

The rearrangement joins TRBV29-1 to TRBJ1-2; the D is unclear. The CDR3 length is 16 residues. Per germline, CDR1 SQVTM and CDR2 ANQGSEA. Between the trimmed V and J ends, which lost 0 bases and 3 bases, there was a span of 17 bases. DNA of the CDR3: TGCAGCGTTGAAGAAAGGAGGGTAGGACCTTACTATGGCTACACCTTC. This gives the protein CSVEERRVGPYYGYTF. Full variable domain (rest looked up from reference TRBV29-1 and TRBJ1-2): SAVISQKPSRDICQRGTSLTIQCQVDSQVTMMFWYRQQPGQSLTLIATANQGSEATYESGFVIDKFPISRPNLTFSTLTVSNMSPEDSSIYLCSVEERRVGPYYGYTFGSGTRLTVV.